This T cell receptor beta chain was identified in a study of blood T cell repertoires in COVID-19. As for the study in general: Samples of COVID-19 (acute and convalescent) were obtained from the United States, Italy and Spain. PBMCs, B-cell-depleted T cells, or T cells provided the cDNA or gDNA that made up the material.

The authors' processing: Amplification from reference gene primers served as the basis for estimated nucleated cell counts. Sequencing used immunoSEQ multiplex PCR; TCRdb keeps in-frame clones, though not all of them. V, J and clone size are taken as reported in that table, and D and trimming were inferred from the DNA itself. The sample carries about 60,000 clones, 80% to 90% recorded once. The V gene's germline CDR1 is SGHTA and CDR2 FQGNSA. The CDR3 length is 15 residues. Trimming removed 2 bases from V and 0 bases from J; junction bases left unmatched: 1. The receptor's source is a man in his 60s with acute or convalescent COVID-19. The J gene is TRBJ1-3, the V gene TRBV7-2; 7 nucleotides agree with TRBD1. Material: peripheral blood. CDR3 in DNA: TGTGCCAGCAGCTTAAACAGGGGCTCTGGAAACACCATATATTTT. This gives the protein CASSLNRGSGNTIYF.